This is a list of T cell receptor beta chains from one sample in a study of blood T cell repertoires in COVID-19. Repertoires were generated with immunoSEQ multiplex PCR, while TCRdb's copy carries only in-frame clones and drops some. The sample lists some 120,000 clones, about nine tenths occurring once. The sample comprised peripheral blood. These TCRs come from a man aged 55 to 70 with COVID-19, enrolled during active disease. Both conserved end residues are part of each CDR3. Each record gives: V gene, D gene, J gene, clone size, CDR3 protein, CDR3 DNA. D genes are given only for firm matches. For some rows the clone size is stated as once, few or many, or as a class when expanded; others skip it.

V gene: TRBV28; D gene: TRBD1; J gene: TRBJ1-3; clone size: once; CDR3 protein: CASSNTGGAGNTIYF; CDR3 DNA: TGTGCCAGCAGTAATACAGGGGGCGCTGGAAACACCATATATTTT
V gene: TRBV20-1; D gene: TRBD1; J gene: TRBJ2-1; clone size: NA; CDR3 protein: CSASSPGTGAYNEQFF; CDR3 DNA: TGCAGTGCTAGTTCTCCCGGGACAGGGGCCTACAATGAGCAGTTCTTC
V gene: TRBV7-2; D gene: TRBD2; J gene: TRBJ2-3; clone size: NA; CDR3 protein: CASSFRGLVGDTQYF; CDR3 DNA: TGTGCCAGCAGCTTTAGGGGACTAGTTGGAGATACGCAGTATTTT
V gene: TRBV24-1; D gene: TRBD1; J gene: TRBJ2-3; clone size: NA; CDR3 protein: CATSDTGQGTDTQYF; CDR3 DNA: TGTGCCACCAGTGACACCGGACAGGGGACAGATACGCAGTATTTT
V gene: TRBV19; D gene: NA; J gene: TRBJ2-3; clone size: NA; CDR3 protein: CASSVYRGQDTDTQYF; CDR3 DNA: TGTGCCAGTAGTGTATATCGGGGACAAGACACAGATACGCAGTATTTT
V gene: TRBV5-5; D gene: TRBD1; J gene: TRBJ2-5; clone size: NA; CDR3 protein: CASSDRGPTQYF; CDR3 DNA: TGTGCCAGCAGCGACAGGGGGCCGACCCAGTACTTC
V gene: TRBV25-1; D gene: TRBD2; J gene: TRBJ2-3; clone size: NA; CDR3 protein: CASSVGLAEDFTDTQYF; CDR3 DNA: TGTGCCAGCAGTGTAGGACTAGCGGAAGATTTCACAGATACGCAGTATTTT
V gene: TRBV5-4; D gene: NA; J gene: TRBJ2-4; clone size: few; CDR3 protein: CASSFRDIQYF; CDR3 DNA: TGTGCCAGCAGCTTCCGGGACATTCAGTACTTC
V gene: TRBV3-1/TRBV3-2; D gene: TRBD2; J gene: TRBJ2-1; clone size: NA; CDR3 protein: CASSSLPGLEGEQFF; CDR3 DNA: TGTGCCAGCAGCTCGCTTCCGGGACTAGAGGGCGAGCAGTTCTTC
V gene: TRBV11-3; D gene: NA; J gene: TRBJ2-7; clone size: NA; CDR3 protein: CASSVRDSSYEQYF; CDR3 DNA: TGTGCCAGCAGCGTCCGGGACTCCTCCTACGAGCAGTACTTC
V gene: TRBV5-6; D gene: TRBD2; J gene: TRBJ2-1; clone size: NA; CDR3 protein: CASSLEMGLAGVSEQFF; CDR3 DNA: TGTGCCAGCAGCTTGGAGATGGGACTAGCGGGAGTTAGTGAGCAGTTCTTC
V gene: TRBV7-9; D gene: NA; J gene: TRBJ1-2; clone size: NA; CDR3 protein: CASSLGQGESYGYTF; CDR3 DNA: TGTGCCAGCAGCTTAGGGCAGGGCGAAAGCTATGGCTACACCTTC
V gene: TRBV19; D gene: NA; J gene: TRBJ1-2; clone size: NA; CDR3 protein: CASSISQETYGYTF; CDR3 DNA: TGTGCCAGTAGTATTTCACAGGAGACTTATGGCTACACCTTC
V gene: TRBV5-1; D gene: NA; J gene: TRBJ1-1; clone size: NA; CDR3 protein: CASSLTVPMNTEAFF; CDR3 DNA: TGCGCCAGCAGCTTGACAGTCCCTATGAACACTGAAGCTTTCTTT
V gene: TRBV7-9; D gene: TRBD1; J gene: TRBJ1-2; clone size: NA; CDR3 protein: CASSPNYDRAVDGYTF; CDR3 DNA: TGTGCCAGCAGCCCAAATTATGACAGGGCGGTGGATGGCTACACCTTC
V gene: TRBV19; D gene: NA; J gene: TRBJ1-1; clone size: NA; CDR3 protein: CASSLRTVQNTEAFF; CDR3 DNA: TGTGCCAGTAGCCTTAGGACAGTACAGAACACTGAAGCTTTCTTT
V gene: TRBV11-2; D gene: NA; J gene: TRBJ2-5; clone size: NA; CDR3 protein: CASSLSRVSETQYF; CDR3 DNA: TGTGCCAGCAGCTTATCTCGGGTATCAGAGACCCAGTACTTC
V gene: TRBV7-5; D gene: NA; J gene: TRBJ2-1; clone size: NA; CDR3 protein: CVRSLEAIGANEQFF; CDR3 DNA: TGTGTCAGAAGCTTAGAGGCTATTGGGGCCAATGAGCAGTTCTTC
V gene: TRBV2; D gene: TRBD2; J gene: TRBJ2-7; clone size: NA; CDR3 protein: CASSERSSGTGEQYF; CDR3 DNA: TGTGCCAGCAGTGAACGATCTAGCGGGACCGGTGAGCAGTACTTC
V gene: TRBV24-1; D gene: NA; J gene: TRBJ2-1; clone size: NA; CDR3 protein: CATSGQALDEQFF; CDR3 DNA: TGTGCCACCAGTGGACAGGCCTTAGATGAGCAGTTCTTC
V gene: TRBV5-4; D gene: NA; J gene: TRBJ2-3; clone size: NA; CDR3 protein: CASSISGGTDTQYF; CDR3 DNA: TGTGCCAGCAGTATAAGCGGAGGCACAGATACGCAGTATTTT
V gene: TRBV2; D gene: NA; J gene: TRBJ2-7; clone size: NA; CDR3 protein: CASSEGQGVYEQYF; CDR3 DNA: TGTGCCAGCAGTGAAGGGCAGGGTGTATACGAGCAGTACTTC
V gene: TRBV4-1; D gene: NA; J gene: TRBJ1-1; clone size: NA; CDR3 protein: CASSQGSPTLYGGVNTEAFF; CDR3 DNA: TGCGCCAGCAGCCAAGGTTCGCCGACCCTTTATGGAGGAGTGAACACTGAAGCTTTCTTT
V gene: TRBV25-1; D gene: TRBD2; J gene: TRBJ2-7; clone size: NA; CDR3 protein: CASSESRLAGGEQYF; CDR3 DNA: TGTGCCAGCAGTGAATCCAGACTAGCGGGCGGCGAGCAGTACTTC
V gene: TRBV12-3/TRBV12-4; D gene: NA; J gene: TRBJ1-5; clone size: NA; CDR3 protein: CASSTGSNQPQHF; CDR3 DNA: TGTGCCAGCAGTACAGGGTCAAATCAGCCCCAGCATTTT
V gene: TRBV27; D gene: NA; J gene: TRBJ1-1; clone size: NA; CDR3 protein: CASSFGGGNTEAFF; CDR3 DNA: TGTGCCAGCAGTTTTGGGGGCGGAAACACTGAAGCTTTCTTT
V gene: TRBV2; D gene: TRBD1; J gene: TRBJ1-6; clone size: NA; CDR3 protein: CASSGDREENSPLHF; CDR3 DNA: TGTGCCAGCAGTGGAGACAGGGAGGAAAATTCACCCCTCCACTTT